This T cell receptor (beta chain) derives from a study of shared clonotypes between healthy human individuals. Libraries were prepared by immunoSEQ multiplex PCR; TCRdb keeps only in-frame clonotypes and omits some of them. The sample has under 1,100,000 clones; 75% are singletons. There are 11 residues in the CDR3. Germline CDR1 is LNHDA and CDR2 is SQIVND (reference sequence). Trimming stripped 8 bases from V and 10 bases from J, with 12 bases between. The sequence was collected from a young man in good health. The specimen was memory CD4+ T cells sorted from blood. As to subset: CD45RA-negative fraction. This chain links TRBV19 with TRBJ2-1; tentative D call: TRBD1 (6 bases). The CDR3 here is CASPGAGEQFF. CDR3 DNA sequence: TGTGCCAGTCCAGGGGCAGGGGAGCAGTTCTTC.